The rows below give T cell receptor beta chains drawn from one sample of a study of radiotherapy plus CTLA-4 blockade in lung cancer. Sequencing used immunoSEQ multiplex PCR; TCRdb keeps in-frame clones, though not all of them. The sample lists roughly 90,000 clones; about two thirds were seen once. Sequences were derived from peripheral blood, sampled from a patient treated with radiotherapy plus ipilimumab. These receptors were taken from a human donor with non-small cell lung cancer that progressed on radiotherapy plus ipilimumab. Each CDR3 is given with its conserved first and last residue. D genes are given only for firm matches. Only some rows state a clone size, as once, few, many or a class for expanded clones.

cdr3_nt: TGTGCCAGCAGTTGGCCGGGACAGGGGGCTCTATTCTACACCTTC
cdr3_aa: CASSWPGQGALFYTF
d_call: TRBD1
cdr3_length: 15
j_call: TRBJ1-2
clone_size: -
v_call: TRBV7-2

cdr3_nt: TGTGCCAGCTCACCGGGTCTAGCGGGGGTACAAGAGACCCAGTACTTC
cdr3_aa: CASSPGLAGVQETQYF
d_call: TRBD2
cdr3_length: 16
j_call: TRBJ2-5
clone_size: -
v_call: TRBV18

cdr3_nt: TGTGCCAGCATCCGGGGGACAGGGAATCAGCCCCAGCATTTT
cdr3_aa: CASIRGTGNQPQHF
d_call: TRBD1
cdr3_length: 14
j_call: TRBJ1-5
clone_size: -
v_call: TRBV6-5

cdr3_nt: TGCGCCAGCAGCACTACCCCTAGTAACTCCTACGAGCAGTACTTC
cdr3_aa: CASSTTPSNSYEQYF
d_call: -
cdr3_length: 15
j_call: TRBJ2-7
clone_size: -
v_call: TRBV5-1

cdr3_nt: TGTGCCAGCAGTCCCGGGGTAGCCTTCCCCACAGATACGCAGTATTTT
cdr3_aa: CASSPGVAFPTDTQYF
d_call: -
cdr3_length: 16
j_call: TRBJ2-3
clone_size: few
v_call: TRBV28

cdr3_nt: TGCGCCAGCAGCTTGAGACAGCCGGGCGCTGGCTACACCTTC
cdr3_aa: CASSLRQPGAGYTF
d_call: -
cdr3_length: 14
j_call: TRBJ1-2
clone_size: -
v_call: TRBV5-1

cdr3_nt: TGTGCCAGTAGTTTCGATTACACGTCCTACGAGCAGTACTTC
cdr3_aa: CASSFDYTSYEQYF
d_call: -
cdr3_length: 14
j_call: TRBJ2-7
clone_size: -
v_call: TRBV19

cdr3_nt: TGTGCCAGCAGCCTCGGGGGTCAGCCCCAGCATTTT
cdr3_aa: CASSLGGQPQHF
d_call: -
cdr3_length: 12
j_call: TRBJ1-5
clone_size: few
v_call: TRBV7-9

cdr3_nt: TGTGCCAGCAGCTCCGGGGACAGGGGGGGGAATGAGCAGTTCTTC
cdr3_aa: CASSSGDRGGNEQFF
d_call: TRBD1
cdr3_length: 15
j_call: TRBJ2-1
clone_size: -
v_call: TRBV7-2

cdr3_nt: TGTGCCAGCAGCCCTCAAGAGACCCAGTACTTC
cdr3_aa: CASSPQETQYF
d_call: -
cdr3_length: 11
j_call: TRBJ2-5
clone_size: -
v_call: TRBV7-2

cdr3_nt: TGCGCCAGCAGCTTGTCTTCGGTCGGCAATGAAAAACTGTTTTTT
cdr3_aa: CASSLSSVGNEKLFF
d_call: -
cdr3_length: 15
j_call: TRBJ1-4
clone_size: -
v_call: TRBV5-1

cdr3_nt: TGTGCCAGCAGTTACGGTGGCTCCGCCGGGGAGCTGTTTTTT
cdr3_aa: CASSYGGSAGELFF
d_call: -
cdr3_length: 14
j_call: TRBJ2-2
clone_size: -
v_call: TRBV6-5

cdr3_nt: TGTGCCAGCAGCCAAGGGGACCGCACAGATACGCAGTATTTT
cdr3_aa: CASSQGDRTDTQYF
d_call: -
cdr3_length: 14
j_call: TRBJ2-3
clone_size: -
v_call: TRBV4-2

cdr3_nt: TGTGCCAGCAGTCCGCAGGGGGCCGGGAACACTGAAGCTTTCTTT
cdr3_aa: CASSPQGAGNTEAFF
d_call: TRBD1
cdr3_length: 15
j_call: TRBJ1-1
clone_size: once
v_call: TRBV27

cdr3_nt: TGTGCCAGCAGTCAGAACCAGGATTCCTACAATGAGCAGTTCTTC
cdr3_aa: CASSQNQDSYNEQFF
d_call: -
cdr3_length: 15
j_call: TRBJ2-1
clone_size: -
v_call: TRBV6-1

cdr3_nt: TGTGCCAGCAGAAAAACCGGGACAGAGACTTATAGCAATCAGCCCCAGCATTTT
cdr3_aa: CASRKTGTETYSNQPQHF
d_call: TRBD1
cdr3_length: 18
j_call: TRBJ1-5
clone_size: -
v_call: TRBV27

cdr3_nt: TGTGCCAGCAGCCTCGGGACAGTTGCCACCTACGAGCAGTACTTC
cdr3_aa: CASSLGTVATYEQYF
d_call: TRBD1
cdr3_length: 15
j_call: TRBJ2-7
clone_size: few
v_call: TRBV9